This T cell receptor beta chain comes out of a study of beta chain features in type 1 diabetes. Study-wide results and limits: Researchers cautioned that cDNA sequencing could over-represent cells with high TCR expression.

Sequenced material consisted of expressed TCRB transcripts (all of the isolated RNA was reverse transcribed). TCRdb keeps only in-frame clones here, not all; method: immunoSEQ multiplex PCR. The data contain a few hundred thousand clones, over 8.5% of them singletons. Per the germline V gene, CDR1 is MNHEY and CDR2 is SVGAGI. This CDR3 is 15 amino acids long. Deletions cut 8 bases from V and 1 base from J, with 17 bases between. In its sample, this clone was seen a few times. Its antigen remains unidentified. The chain couples TRBV6-5 to TRBJ1-1, with D unresolved. Sequences were obtained from naive CD4+ T cells from blood. This sequence was found in a woman younger than 35 in good health. CDR3 protein: CASLPTTRGNTEAFF. Here the CDR3 DNA reads TGTGCCAGCTTGCCCACCACCCGGGGGAACACTGAAGCTTTCTTT.